The 19 T cell receptor beta chains below were found in one sample sequenced in a study of human T cells and chemical hapten exposure. From the RACE reads, TCRdb called clonotypes with MiXCR, one entry per CDR3 protein. The data contain about 61,000 distinct CDR3 sequences, roughly 6.7% of them singletons. The time point was: pre-sensitization, week 0. Documented treatment: therapeutic diphenylcyclopropenone sensitization with weekly scalp DPC. The sample consisted of whole blood, taken in connection with sensitization to the hapten diphenylcyclopropenone (DPC). These receptors all stem from a woman younger than 45 with alopecia areata. Some clones in this sample may be carry-over from other donors' samples.

In its sample, this clonotype was seen many times. The chain carries TRBV11-2 and TRBJ2-2; 8 nucleotides align to TRBD2. J was trimmed by 1 base and V by 5 bases; bases with no gene match: 3. The CDR3 runs 15 residues. The V gene's germline CDR1 is SGHAT and CDR2 FQNNGV. CDR3 residues: CASSLSGGNTGELFF. In DNA form, the CDR3 reads TGTGCCAGCAGCCTGAGCGGGGGGAACACCGGGGAGCTGTTTTTT.

The chain carries TRBV25-1 and TRBJ2-1, with D perhaps TRBD1 (5 bases). This CDR3 is 15 amino acids long. The ends were cut back, 7 bases at V and 4 bases at J, with 17 bases in the middle. CDR1 is MGHDK and CDR2 is SYGVNS in the germline V gene. CDR3 loop: CASIEGLGDYNEQFF. For the CDR3, the DNA is TGTGCCAGCATCGAAGGATTAGGGGATTACAATGAGCAGTTCTTC.

This clonotype occurred many times. The chain uses TRBV7-9 and TRBJ2-3; 7 bases agree with TRBD2. Germline CDR1 is SEHNR and CDR2 is FQNEAQ (reference sequence). The CDR3 contains 16 residues. The junction had 10 bases not matched to a gene; V was cut back by 5 bases and J by 2 bases. The CDR3 region is CASSKRPGLTTDTQYF. The CDR3 DNA reads as TGTGCCAGCAGCAAACGCCCGGGACTAACCACAGATACGCAGTATTTT.

For this clonotype: Possible read error: a much larger clone is one base away. The rearrangement joins TRBV9 to TRBJ2-1; D unresolved. V lost 2 bases to trimming and J lost 5 bases, with 14 bases between them. This CDR3 has 15 amino acids. Germline-derived CDR1 and CDR2 are SGDLS and YYNGEE. DNA of the CDR3: TGTGCCAGCAGCGTCGGGCCTGGAACCAACAATGAGCAGTTCTTC. Translation: CASSVGPGTNNEQFF.

This clonotype was counted once. Given a much more abundant clone one base away, this may be a read error. The chain uses TRBV20-1 and TRBJ1-6; D gene ambiguous. CDR3 length: 16 residues. V was trimmed by 0 bases and J by 11 bases, leaving 20 bases between them. CDR1 is DFQATT, CDR2 SNEGSKA, per germline (reference sequence). The DNA of the CDR3 is TGCAGTGCTAGAGAGAATCTAGGCAGGACGAATCCACCCCTCCACTTT. Its translation is CSARENLGRTNPPLHF.

This clonotype has a handful of counts. The rearrangement uses TRBV3-1 and TRBJ1-5; no clear D gene. The germline V gene encodes CDR1 LGHDT and CDR2 YNNKEL (reference sequence). This CDR3 contains 15 residues. V gave up 3 bases and J gave up 7 bases, with 16 bases separating them. The CDR3 region is CASSQAPRVGQPQHF. In DNA form, the CDR3 reads TGTGCCAGCAGCCAGGCCCCCCGGGTAGGGCAGCCCCAGCATTTT.

This clonotype appeared many times. The gene calls are TRBV6-6 and TRBJ1-4; D uncertain. The V end lost 5 bases, the J end lost 0 bases, and 10 bases lay between the germline ends. The CDR3 is made up of 15 amino acids. Germline CDR1 and CDR2: MNHNY and SVGAGI (reference sequence). The CDR3 sequence is CASSAPGATNEKLFF. As DNA, the CDR3 is TGTGCCAGCAGTGCCCCCGGGGCAACTAATGAAAAACTGTTTTTT.

This clonotype was observed at least ten times. V usage is TRBV10-3 and J usage is TRBJ2-3, with TRBD2 matching 9 bases. CDR1 ENHRY and CDR2 SYGVKD come from the germline V gene. The junction had 7 bases not matched to a gene; V was cut back by 6 bases and J by 6 bases. This CDR3 spans 14 amino acids. The CDR3 coding sequence is TGTGCCATCAGCCAAGGACTAGCGTACGATACGCAGTATTTT. It codes for CAISQGLAYDTQYF.

This clonotype was seen many times. The chain is built from TRBV20-1 and TRBJ2-7; D not resolved. From germline, CDR1 is DFQATT and CDR2 SNEGSKA (reference sequence). This CDR3 comprises 14 residues. Deletions cut 5 bases from V and 1 base from J, with 15 bases between. The DNA of the CDR3 is TGCAGTGCTGGAAGTGGGCGGTGGTCCTACGAGCAGTACTTC. Its protein is CSAGSGRWSYEQYF.

Note on this clonotype: Given a much more abundant clone one base away, this may be a read error. The V call is TRBV7-2, the J call TRBJ2-3; no clear D gene. The CDR3 is 12 amino acids. Germline V CDR1 and CDR2: SGHTA, FQGNSA. CDR3 loop: CASSRGVDKQYF. DNA of the CDR3: TGTGCCAGCAGCAGAGGCGTAGATAAGCAGTATTTT.

Many counts were recorded for this clonotype. The J gene is TRBJ2-1, the V gene TRBV15; D is possibly TRBD2 (5 bases). In germline, CDR1 is LNHNV, CDR2 YYDKDF (reference sequence). V was trimmed by 2 bases and J by 8 bases, leaving 10 bases between them. The CDR3 has 13 amino acids. CDR3 DNA sequence: TGTGCCACCAGCAGACTAGCTGGCGATGAGCAGTTCTTC. It translates to CATSRLAGDEQFF.

Comments on this clonotype: This clone may be a read error of a much larger clone one base away. J is TRBJ2-6 and V is TRBV5-1; D is uncertain. CDR1 and CDR2 (germline): SGHRS, YFSETQ. CDR3 length equals 15 residues. DNA of the CDR3: TGCACCAGCAGCTTGGAAGACTCTGGGGCCAACGTCCTGACTTTC. Its translation: CTSSLEDSGANVLTF.

About this clonotype itself: A junction boundary mismatches the germline segment, possibly from a read error. The V gene is TRBV11-2, the J gene TRBJ2-1; 8 nucleotides agree with TRBD2. Germline V gene sequence: CDR1 SGHAT, CDR2 FQNNGV. The length of the CDR3 is 16 residues. In DNA form, the CDR3 reads TGTGCCAGAAGCTTAGTGGATAGCGGGAATTACAATGAGCAGTTCTTC. It is translated as CARSLVDSGNYNEQFF.

Ten or more counts support this clonotype. Here the CDR3 reads CAERARDTDTQYF. The CDR3 region has the DNA TGTGCCGAAAGAGCGCGAGACACAGATACGCAGTATTTT. The J gene is TRBJ2-3, the V gene TRBV7-2, with D uncertain. Germline CDR1 and CDR2: SGHTA and FQGNSA. V shed 11 bases and J shed 2 bases, with 14 bases lying between them. This CDR3 contains 13 residues. The variable domain in full, completed from reference TRBV7-2 and TRBJ2-3, reads GAGVSQSPSNKVTEKGKDVELRCDPISGHTALYWYRQSLGQGLEFLIYFQGNSAPDKSGLPSDRFSAERTGGSVSTLTIQRTQQEDSAVYLCAERARDTDTQYFGPGTRLTVL.

In its sample, this clonotype was seen many times. This sequence joins TRBV20-1 and TRBJ1-1; possibly TRBD1 for D (5 bases). CDR1 and CDR2 (germline): DFQATT, SNEGSKA (reference sequence). Trimming left V 2 bases short and J 3 bases short, with 7 bases between. The CDR3 extends over 12 amino acids. The CDR3 nucleotides read TGCAGTGCTAGATCGGGGGACACTGAAGCTTTCTTT. It is translated as CSARSGDTEAFF.

V gene TRBV7-9 combines with J gene TRBJ1-2; D is possibly TRBD1 (5 bases). The CDR3 runs to 14 residues. The germline CDR1 and CDR2 sequences are SEHNR and FQNEAQ (reference sequence). The V end lost 8 bases, the J end lost 4 bases, and 17 bases lay between the germline ends. The CDR3 nucleotides read TGTGCCAGCGGACGGGGGGATCCTTTCTATGGCTACACCTTC. As protein: CASGRGDPFYGYTF.

This clonotype occurred many times. V usage is TRBV10-3 and J usage is TRBJ2-2; the match to TRBD2 covers 10 bases. Germline CDR1 and CDR2: ENHRY and SYGVKD. Trimming took 2 bases from V and 10 from J; bases not matched to a gene: 4. This CDR3 region has 14 residues. The CDR3 coding sequence is TGTGCCATCAGTGAGCTAGCGGGGGTGAAGGAGCTGTTTTTT. It codes for CAISELAGVKELFF.

The sample holds many counts of this clonotype. V and J are TRBV3-1 and TRBJ2-7, with TRBD2 identical over 7 bases. The CDR3 sequence is 14 residues long. Unmatched junction bases numbered 1, after V lost 0 bases and J lost 2 bases. Germline assignment: CDR1 LGHDT and CDR2 YNNKEL (reference sequence). CDR3 bases: TGTGCCAGCAGCCAAGATGGGGGGGCCTACGAGCAGTACTTC. It codes for CASSQDGGAYEQYF.

At least ten counts were recorded for this clonotype. The rearrangement uses TRBV20-1 and TRBJ2-7; D is ambiguous. The CDR3 is 12 residues long. Germline loops: CDR1 DFQATT, CDR2 SNEGSKA (reference sequence). Trimming took off 6 bases at V and 0 bases at J, with 9 bases between the two ends. The CDR3 sequence: CSAKRTSYEQYF. CDR3 DNA sequence: TGCAGTGCAAAGAGGACCTCCTACGAGCAGTACTTC.